These 5 T cell receptor beta chains originate from one sample sequenced in a study of beta chain features in type 1 diabetes. General study findings and limits: People with Type 1 diabetes carried modestly yet significantly shorter TCRB CDR3s in all four CD4+ subsets.

Sequenced material consisted of expressed TCRB transcripts (all of the isolated RNA was reverse transcribed). The method was immunoSEQ multiplex PCR; TCRdb's version includes in-frame clones alone and lacks a portion of them. The data contain some 15,000 clones, around three quarters of them seen just once; the ten biggest clones take up 2% to 2.5%. Antigens of these TCRs are unknown. The sample consisted of Tregs from blood. The receptors originated from a man aged 25-45 years with type 1 diabetes.

This clone was counted between two and nine times. The chain carries TRBV7-2 and TRBJ2-7; TRBD1 is a possible D gene (5 bases). V lost 0 bases to trimming and J lost 1 base, with 7 bases between them. This CDR3 is built from 14 residues. From germline, CDR1 is SGHTA and CDR2 FQGNSA. Written as DNA, the CDR3 is TGTGCCAGCAGCTTAGCGGCAGGGTCCTACGAGCAGTACTTC. Its protein product is CASSLAAGSYEQYF.

The chain employs TRBV6-1 and TRBJ1-5; no firm D call. Deletions cut 2 bases from V and 7 bases from J, with 9 bases between. The germline gives CDR1 MNHNS, CDR2 SASEGT. The CDR3 runs to 13 residues. The CDR3 DNA is TGTGCCAGCAGTGAACGCGGAGACCAGCCCCAGCATTTT. It specifies CASSERGDQPQHF.

V is TRBV5-6 and J is TRBJ1-2, with D unresolved. Trimming stripped 0 bases from V and 5 bases from J, with 5 bases between. The length of the CDR3 is 12 residues. The germline gives CDR1 SGHDT, CDR2 YYEEEE. This chain's CDR3 is CASSLVRYGYTF. The CDR3 nucleotides read TGTGCCAGCAGCTTGGTTCGTTATGGCTACACCTTC.

The rearrangement uses TRBV14 and TRBJ2-1; 12 bases agree with TRBD2. The J segment lost 3 bases and the V segment lost 4 bases, leaving 7 bases of the junction unmatched. CDR1 SGHDN and CDR2 FVKESK come from the germline V gene. The CDR3 extends over 17 amino acids. For the CDR3, the DNA is TGTGCCAGCAGCCCTTCTAGCGGGAGGGTCGGCTACAATGAGCAGTTCTTC. This translates into CASSPSSGRVGYNEQFF.

The chain joins TRBV7-2 to TRBJ2-5; TRBD2 agrees at 9 bases. Germline CDR1 and CDR2: SGHTA and FQGNSA. CDR3 length equals 14 residues. V gave up 2 bases and J gave up 4 bases; unmatched junction bases: 2. The CDR3 coding sequence is TGTGCCAGCAGCTTAACACTAGCGGGAGAGACCCAGTACTTC. Amino acid sequence: CASSLTLAGETQYF.